This is a list of T cell receptor beta chains from one sample in a study of shared clonotypes between healthy human individuals. The protocol was immunoSEQ multiplex PCR, while the TCRdb copy is restricted to in-frame clones and leaves out a portion. The sample lists about 470,000 clones; roughly 77% were seen once. Material: PBMCs. All receptors derive from a woman in her thirties or forties in good health. Some clones in this sample may be carry-over from other donors' samples. Each CDR3 is given with its conserved first and last residue. D genes are given only for firm matches. Size tells how often a clone was seen (once, few, many) or the class of an expanded clone, and some rows leave it out.

D: TRBD1
J: TRBJ1-5
V: TRBV4-3
size: -
CDR3: CASSQGTGGSSQPQHF
DNA: TGCGCCAGCAGCCAAGGGACAGGGGGAAGTAGTCAGCCCCAGCATTTT

D: -
J: TRBJ1-1
V: TRBV28
size: few
CDR3: CASSFFGRAGGTEAFF
DNA: TGTGCCAGCAGTTTTTTTGGTAGGGCGGGGGGGACTGAAGCTTTCTTT

D: TRBD2
J: TRBJ2-1
V: TRBV18
size: -
CDR3: CASSPQREIGEQFF
DNA: TGTGCCAGCTCACCCCAGCGGGAGATAGGCGAGCAGTTCTTC

D: -
J: TRBJ2-5
V: TRBV11-3
size: once
CDR3: CASSLGTVAQETQYF
DNA: TGTGCCAGCAGCTTAGGGACAGTAGCCCAAGAGACCCAGTACTTC

D: TRBD1
J: TRBJ1-2
V: TRBV5-5
size: -
CDR3: CASNRGREEVGYTF
DNA: TGTGCCAGCAATAGGGGGCGGGAAGAAGTCGGCTACACCTTC

D: -
J: TRBJ2-7
V: TRBV2
size: -
CDR3: CASIYGRSSYEQYF
DNA: TGTGCCAGCATCTACGGGAGAAGCTCCTACGAGCAGTACTTC

D: -
J: TRBJ2-7
V: TRBV19
size: -
CDR3: CASSIGTGLSYEQYF
DNA: TGTGCCAGTAGTATTGGGACTGGCCTCTCCTACGAGCAGTACTTC

D: -
J: TRBJ1-6
V: TRBV25-1
size: -
CDR3: CASSELGEGLGSPLHF
DNA: TGTGCCAGCAGTGAATTAGGAGAGGGGTTGGGTTCACCCCTCCACTTT

D: -
J: TRBJ2-1
V: TRBV11-3
size: few
CDR3: CASSLAGTTYNEQFF
DNA: TGTGCCAGCAGCTTAGCCGGGACCACTTACAATGAGCAGTTCTTC

D: -
J: TRBJ1-2
V: TRBV19
size: -
CDR3: CASSEQGANYGYTF
DNA: TGTGCCAGTAGCGAACAGGGAGCTAACTATGGCTACACCTTC

D: -
J: TRBJ2-2
V: TRBV15
size: once
CDR3: CATSRVGLLGTGELFF
DNA: TGTGCCACCAGCAGAGTGGGACTCTTAGGGACCGGGGAGCTGTTTTTT

D: -
J: TRBJ2-5
V: TRBV15
size: once
CDR3: CATSRDGGGETQYF
DNA: TGTGCCACCAGCAGAGATGGGGGCGGGGAGACCCAGTACTTC

D: -
J: TRBJ1-5
V: TRBV5-1
size: -
CDR3: CASSPLGQNQPQHF
DNA: TGCGCCAGCAGCCCTCTCGGACAGAATCAGCCCCAGCATTTT

D: -
J: TRBJ2-7
V: TRBV6-1
size: -
CDR3: CASSEPPASDYEQYF
DNA: TGTGCCAGCAGTGAACCCCCGGCGAGCGACTACGAGCAGTACTTC

D: TRBD2
J: TRBJ2-2
V: TRBV19
size: -
CDR3: CASSIFGLAVNTGELFF
DNA: TGTGCCAGTAGTATCTTTGGACTAGCGGTGAACACCGGGGAGCTGTTTTTT

D: -
J: TRBJ1-1
V: TRBV5-1
size: -
CDR3: CASSLVGQNTEAFF
DNA: TGCGCCAGCAGCCTCGTTGGGCAGAACACTGAAGCTTTCTTT

D: -
J: TRBJ2-3
V: TRBV30
size: -
CDR3: CAWSPGGDTQYF
DNA: TGTGCCTGGAGTCCGGGCGGAGATACGCAGTATTTT

D: TRBD1
J: TRBJ2-1
V: TRBV5-4
size: once
CDR3: CASSLDRGVHNEQFF
DNA: TGTGCCAGCAGCTTGGACAGGGGAGTCCACAATGAGCAGTTCTTC

D: -
J: TRBJ2-7
V: TRBV7-2
size: -
CDR3: CASSLLQAYEQYF
DNA: TGTGCCAGCAGCTTACTTCAGGCCTACGAGCAGTACTTC

D: TRBD1
J: TRBJ1-2
V: TRBV28
size: -
CDR3: CASAFRDRITNYGYTF
DNA: TGTGCCAGCGCATTCCGGGACAGGATTACTAACTATGGCTACACTTTC

D: TRBD1
J: TRBJ2-7
V: TRBV2
size: -
CDR3: CARTGVADEQYF
DNA: TGTGCCAGGACAGGGGTTGCAGACGAGCAGTACTTC

D: -
J: TRBJ2-3
V: TRBV7-2
size: -
CDR3: CASSAHALASSTDTQYF
DNA: TGTGCCAGCAGCGCCCATGCCCTAGCGTCTAGCACAGATACGCAGTATTTT

D: -
J: TRBJ2-7
V: TRBV15
size: -
CDR3: CATSRDEVVGTPPGTSSYEQYF
DNA: TGTGCCACCAGCAGAGATGAGGTAGTAGGGACTCCACCAGGAACTAGCTCCTACGAGCAGTACTTC

D: -
J: TRBJ2-5
V: TRBV7-6
size: -
CDR3: CASSLQGWETQYF
DNA: TGTGCCAGCAGCCTCCAGGGATGGGAGACCCAGTACTTC

D: -
J: TRBJ1-3
V: TRBV27
size: -
CDR3: CASRGGYSSGNTIYF
DNA: TGTGCCTCCCGAGGGGGTTACTCCTCTGGAAACACCATATATTTT

D: -
J: TRBJ1-3
V: TRBV7-2
size: -
CDR3: CASTRGVSGNTIYF
DNA: TGTGCCAGTACCCGGGGAGTCTCTGGAAACACCATATATTTT

D: -
J: TRBJ2-2
V: TRBV5-1
size: -
CDR3: CASSLGLNTGELFF
DNA: TGCGCCAGCAGCTTGGGACTTAACACCGGGGAGCTGTTTTTT

D: TRBD2
J: TRBJ2-3
V: TRBV18
size: -
CDR3: CASSPTSGDTDTQYF
DNA: TGTGCCAGCTCGCCGACTAGCGGGGATACAGATACGCAGTATTTT

D: -
J: TRBJ2-1
V: TRBV9
size: -
CDR3: CASSPLGGTGNEQFF
DNA: TGTGCCAGCAGCCCCCTAGGGGGGACTGGCAATGAGCAGTTCTTC

D: TRBD1
J: TRBJ1-2
V: TRBV30
size: -
CDR3: CAWSATGGVGYTF
DNA: TGTGCCTGGAGTGCTACAGGGGGAGTTGGCTACACCTTC

D: -
J: TRBJ2-7
V: TRBV2
size: few
CDR3: CASSARVDEQYF
DNA: TGTGCCAGCAGTGCCAGGGTCGACGAGCAGTACTTC

D: TRBD2
J: TRBJ2-5
V: TRBV5-4
size: -
CDR3: CASSPRGGETQYF
DNA: TGTGCCAGCAGCCCACGGGGGGGGGAGACCCAGTACTTC

D: -
J: TRBJ1-2
V: TRBV10-3
size: -
CDR3: CAISPGGSGYNYGYTF
DNA: TGTGCCATCAGCCCTGGAGGGTCAGGGTATAACTATGGCTACACCTTC

D: TRBD2
J: TRBJ2-3
V: TRBV5-1
size: once
CDR3: CASRSSGIADTQYF
DNA: TGCGCCAGCAGATCCAGCGGGATCGCAGATACGCAGTATTTT

D: TRBD2
J: TRBJ2-1
V: TRBV19
size: -
CDR3: CASSIALSGRGFNEQFF
DNA: TGTGCCAGTAGTATCGCCCTTAGCGGGAGGGGTTTCAATGAGCAGTTCTTC